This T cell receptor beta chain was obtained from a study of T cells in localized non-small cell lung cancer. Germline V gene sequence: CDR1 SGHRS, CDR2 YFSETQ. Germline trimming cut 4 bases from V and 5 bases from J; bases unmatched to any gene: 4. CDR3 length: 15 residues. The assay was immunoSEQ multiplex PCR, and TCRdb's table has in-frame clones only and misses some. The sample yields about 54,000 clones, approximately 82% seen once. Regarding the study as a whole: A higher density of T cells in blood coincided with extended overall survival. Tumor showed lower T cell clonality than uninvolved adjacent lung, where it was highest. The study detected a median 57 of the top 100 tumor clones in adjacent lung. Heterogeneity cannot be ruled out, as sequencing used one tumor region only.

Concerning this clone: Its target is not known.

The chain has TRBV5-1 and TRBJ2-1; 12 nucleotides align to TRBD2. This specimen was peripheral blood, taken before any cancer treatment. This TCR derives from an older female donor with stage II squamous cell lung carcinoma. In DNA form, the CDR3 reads TGCGCCAGCAGCCCACTAGCGGGGGGACACAATGAGCAGTTCTTC. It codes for CASSPLAGGHNEQFF.